Below, 5 T cell receptor beta chains from the same sample are listed, as sequenced in a study of blood T cell repertoires in COVID-19. The method was immunoSEQ multiplex PCR; TCRdb's version includes in-frame clones alone and lacks a portion of them. The sample holds about 250,000 clones, around 90% seen once. Sequencing was carried out using peripheral blood. The receptors shown here come from a woman aged 60-70 years with COVID-19, enrolled during active disease.

The chain links TRBV9 to TRBJ1-1; no firm D call. Germline V lookup: CDR1 SGDLS, CDR2 YYNGEE. The CDR3 extends over 10 amino acids. V dropped 1 base and J dropped 10 bases, with 5 bases sitting between them. As DNA, the CDR3 is TGTGCCAGCAGCGTAACGGGAGCTTTCTTT. This translates into CASSVTGAFF.

The rearrangement uses TRBV6-1 and TRBJ1-5; possible D gene TRBD1, 6 bases. V lost 0 bases to trimming and J lost 9 bases, with 12 bases between them. The CDR3 consists of 14 residues. In germline, CDR1 is MNHNS, CDR2 SASEGT. The CDR3 region is CASSEATGPRPQHF. CDR3 sequence (DNA): TGTGCCAGCAGTGAAGCGACAGGTCCGCGGCCCCAGCATTTT.

About this clone: The same CDR3 also results from other DNA sequences found in this sample. The chain uses TRBV12-3 or TRBV12-4 and TRBJ1-3, with D perhaps matching TRBD1 (5 bases). The CDR3 is 12 residues long. The V end was cut by 6 bases, the J end by 2 bases, with 5 bases between. The CDR3 is CASRTAGNTIYF. DNA for the CDR3: TGTGCCAGCAGGACAGCTGGAAACACCATATATTTT.

The rearrangement joins TRBV29-1 to TRBJ1-4; D is perhaps TRBD1 (6 bases). The CDR3 has 13 amino acids. The germline V gene has CDR1 SQVTM and CDR2 ANQGSEA. Trimming took off 7 bases at V and 3 bases at J, with 12 bases between the two ends. The DNA for the CDR3 is TGCAGCGGAGGGACATCTGCTAATGAAAAACTGTTTTTT. This sequence encodes CSGGTSANEKLFF.

The J gene is TRBJ1-1, the V gene TRBV19; D perhaps matches TRBD1 (6 bases). The ends were cut back, 6 bases at V and 1 base at J, with 12 bases in the middle. The V gene's germline CDR1 is LNHDA and CDR2 SQIVND (reference sequence). This CDR3 contains 14 residues. In DNA, the CDR3 is TGTGCCAGTAGCCGGGGGGCACCGAACACTGAAGCTTTCTTT. It specifies CASSRGAPNTEAFF.